This is a list of T cell receptor beta chains from one sample in a study of PD-L1 blockade in urothelial cancer. Repertoires were generated with immunoSEQ multiplex PCR, while TCRdb's copy carries only in-frame clones and drops some. The table lists fewer than 75,000 clones, roughly 88% of them singletons. Sample: PBMCs, taken around atezolizumab (anti-PD-L1) treatment. The receptors come from a man between 65 and 85 years old with urothelial cancer. Each CDR3 is given with its conserved first and last residue. Each record gives: D gene, J gene, V gene, CDR3 length, clone size, CDR3 protein, CDR3 DNA. A D gene is named only where the DNA matches it firmly. Where a row states a size, it is once, few, many or the class of an expanded clone; other rows omit it.

>TRBD1|TRBJ1-1|TRBV28|14|many
CASSLGQGWTEAFF
TGTGCCAGCAGTTTAGGACAGGGATGGACTGAAGCTTTCTTT
>-|TRBJ2-3|TRBV28|13|-
CASKTRATDTQYF
TGTGCCAGCAAGACGCGGGCAACAGATACGCAGTATTTT
>TRBD1|TRBJ1-5|TRBV7-8|20|-
CASSLAIRQGSGFSNQPQHF
TGTGCCAGCAGCTTAGCGATAAGACAGGGGAGCGGGTTTAGCAATCAGCCCCAGCATTTT
>TRBD1|TRBJ1-4|TRBV5-1|16|-
CASSLQGATIQEKLFF
TGCGCCAGCAGCTTGCAGGGGGCAACTATACAAGAAAAACTGTTTTTT
>TRBD1|TRBJ1-1|TRBV18|15|-
CASSPDRAANTEAFF
TGTGCCAGCTCACCGGACAGGGCCGCGAACACTGAAGCTTTCTTT
>-|TRBJ1-2|TRBV9|14|-
CASSVVSGVGGYTF
TGTGCCAGCAGCGTAGTATCGGGGGTTGGTGGCTACACCTTC
>-|TRBJ2-3|TRBV30|14|-
CAWSQASSTDTQYF
TGTGCCTGGAGTCAAGCCTCTAGCACAGATACGCAGTATTTT
>-|TRBJ2-2|TRBV18|16|few
CASSPATTGTTGELFF
TGTGCCAGCTCACCAGCGACAACAGGGACGACCGGGGAGCTGTTTTTT
>-|TRBJ2-7|TRBV11-1|14|-
CASSLSGSSYEQYF
TGTGCCAGCAGCTTATCGGGGAGCTCCTACGAGCAGTACTTC
>TRBD2|TRBJ2-7|TRBV18|13|few
CASSGGTTYEQYF
TGTGCCAGCTCAGGCGGGACTACCTACGAGCAGTACTTC
>-|TRBJ1-1|TRBV28|15|-
CASTKAEGGPFGAFF
TGTGCCAGCACCAAGGCGGAGGGTGGCCCTTTCGGGGCTTTCTTT
>-|TRBJ1-3|TRBV9|17|-
CASSVDGGASSGNTIYF
TGTGCCAGCAGCGTAGATGGAGGGGCTAGTTCTGGAAACACCATATATTTT
>-|TRBJ2-1|TRBV5-1|15|-
CASSLSRGNRYEQFF
TGCGCCAGCAGCTTGAGTCGCGGGAATAGGTATGAGCAGTTCTTC
>-|TRBJ2-2|TRBV19|16|-
CASSMLVGAGTGELFF
TGTGCCAGTAGTATGTTGGTGGGAGCGGGCACCGGGGAGCTGTTTTTT
>TRBD1|TRBJ1-2|TRBV27|13|once
CASSFADRDRYTF
TGTGCCAGCAGTTTTGCGGACAGGGATCGCTACACCTTC
>-|TRBJ2-2|TRBV27|14|-
CASSFSRNTGELFF
TGTGCCAGCAGTTTCTCCAGGAACACCGGGGAGCTGTTTTTT
>-|TRBJ2-1|TRBV28|12|-
CASSLPTGEQFF
TGTGCCAGCAGTTTACCGACGGGAGAGCAGTTCTTC
>-|TRBJ2-7|TRBV5-5|14|-
CASSLGTRDYEQYF
TGTGCCAGCAGCTTGGGGACAAGGGATTACGAGCAGTACTTC
>-|TRBJ2-2|TRBV6-5|14|-
CASSSPAGSGELFF
TGTGCCAGCAGTTCCCCCGCAGGGTCCGGGGAGCTGTTTTTT
>TRBD1|TRBJ2-7|TRBV4-1|16|-
CASSQDKGQGYNEQYF
TGCGCCAGCAGCCAAGATAAGGGACAGGGTTATAACGAGCAGTACTTC
>-|TRBJ1-4|TRBV4-1|17|-
CASSQVSRNQGSEKLFF
TGCGCCAGCAGCCAAGTGTCCCGCAACCAGGGAAGTGAAAAACTGTTTTTT
>-|TRBJ2-7|TRBV10-3|14|few
CAISEPYRPYEQYF
TGTGCCATCAGTGAACCCTACCGCCCCTACGAGCAGTACTTC
>TRBD1|TRBJ2-2|TRBV6-4|15|-
CASSGQGTNTGELFF
TGTGCCAGCAGCGGACAGGGGACGAACACCGGGGAGCTGTTTTTT
>TRBD1|TRBJ1-5|TRBV6-1|15|-
CATRGHPNSNQPQHF
TGTGCCACCAGGGGGCACCCTAATAGCAATCAGCCCCAGCATTTT
>-|TRBJ1-2|TRBV7-9|13|-
CASSPQGDYGYTF
TGTGCCAGCAGCCCGCAGGGTGACTATGGCTACACCTTC
>TRBD1|TRBJ2-7|TRBV27|15|-
CASIGQSGQGSEQYF
TGTGCCAGCATAGGTCAGTCGGGACAGGGGTCCGAGCAGTACTTC
>-|TRBJ2-3|TRBV28|14|few
CASTGQGTDRTQYF
TGTGCCAGCACAGGCCAGGGTACCGATCGTACGCAGTATTTT
>-|TRBJ1-4|TRBV2|15|-
CASSTRVGGNEKLFF
TGTGCCAGCAGTACTCGTGTGGGGGGTAATGAAAAACTGTTTTTT
>-|TRBJ1-1|TRBV7-9|16|-
CASSTSGTSMNTEAFF
TGTGCCAGCAGCACCTCGGGGACAAGCATGAACACTGAAGCTTTCTTT
>-|TRBJ1-3|TRBV2|14|-
CASSESESGNTIYF
TGTGCCAGCAGTGAGTCGGAGTCTGGAAACACCATATATTTT
>TRBD1|TRBJ1-4|TRBV5-6|16|-
CASSLPIGQGNEKLFF
TGTGCCAGCAGCTTGCCCATCGGACAGGGTAATGAAAAACTGTTTTTT
>-|TRBJ1-4|TRBV28|13|-
CASRPGTNEKLFF
TGTGCCAGCAGGCCCGGGACTAATGAAAAACTGTTTTTT
>-|TRBJ1-2|TRBV2|14|few
CASSAAARLGGYTF
TGTGCCAGCAGTGCGGCGGCCCGCTTAGGCGGCTACACCTTC
>TRBD2|TRBJ2-7|TRBV2|14|-
CASSVGEGGYEQYF
TGTGCCAGCAGTGTAGGGGAGGGAGGCTACGAGCAGTACTTC
>-|TRBJ1-4|TRBV2|12|-
CASTYAGKGLFF
TGTGCCAGCACTTACGCAGGGAAGGGGCTGTTTTTT
>TRBD2|TRBJ2-1|TRBV28|17|-
CASSSTGLAGSYNEQFF
TGTGCCAGCAGTTCCACGGGACTAGCGGGTTCCTACAATGAGCAGTTCTTC
>TRBD1|TRBJ2-5|TRBV18|15|once
CASSPPGQGAETQYF
TGTGCCAGCTCACCACCGGGACAGGGAGCCGAGACCCAGTACTTC
>-|TRBJ2-4|TRBV5-5|17|-
CASSLDLGALIKNIQYF
TGTGCCAGCAGCTTGGATCTGGGGGCGCTGATCAAAAACATTCAGTACTTC
>TRBD1|TRBJ2-7|TRBV6-6|15|-
CASSTRDRGSYEQYF
TGTGCCAGCAGTACCCGGGACAGGGGATCCTACGAGCAGTACTTC
>-|TRBJ2-3|TRBV6-1|16|once
CASSDPFRYSTDTQYF
TGTGCCAGCAGTGATCCGTTCCGGTACAGCACAGATACGCAGTATTTT
>-|TRBJ2-7|TRBV28|15|-
CASRASGGPDYEQYF
TGTGCCAGCAGGGCCTCTGGAGGGCCCGACTACGAGCAGTACTTC
>-|TRBJ1-2|TRBV4-1|15|-
CASSQVTGVNYGYTF
TGCGCCAGCAGCCAAGTAACAGGAGTTAACTATGGCTACACCTTC
>-|TRBJ1-4|TRBV6-6|16|-
CASSYLLGGLNEKLFF
TGTGCCAGCAGTTACTTACTAGGGGGTCTTAATGAAAAACTGTTTTTT
>TRBD1|TRBJ1-4|TRBV10-3|14|-
CAISTGGIDEKLFF
TGTGCCATCAGTACAGGGGGCATAGATGAAAAACTGTTTTTT
>-|TRBJ1-5|TRBV29-1|14|-
CSVVTAGSNQPQHF
TGCAGCGTTGTGACAGCCGGAAGCAATCAGCCCCAGCATTTT
>-|TRBJ1-3|TRBV10-3|17|-
CAIPPEDRNGPRNTIYF
TGTGCCATCCCCCCTGAAGACAGGAATGGACCTAGAAACACCATATATTTT
>-|TRBJ2-7|TRBV27|16|-
CASSFFSPTRPSEQYF
TGTGCCAGCAGTTTCTTCAGCCCGACTCGTCCTTCCGAGCAGTACTTC
>TRBD2|TRBJ2-3|TRBV9|17|-
CASSVVPTSGFTDTQYF
TGTGCCAGCAGCGTAGTTCCGACTAGCGGGTTTACAGATACGCAGTATTTT
>TRBD1|TRBJ2-1|TRBV7-3|15|-
CASSFRSDRYNEQFF
TGTGCCAGCAGCTTTCGGTCGGACAGGTACAATGAGCAGTTCTTC
>-|TRBJ2-7|TRBV2|11|few
CASSEVVGQYF
TGTGCCAGCAGTGAAGTTGTCGGGCAGTACTTC
>-|TRBJ1-2|TRBV5-4|12|-
CASSLPGYGYTF
TGTGCCAGCAGCTTGCCGGGGTACGGCTACACCTTC
>-|TRBJ1-1|TRBV19|16|-
CASSIGGGLMNTEAFF
TGTGCCAGTAGTATAGGGGGAGGGCTTATGAACACTGAAGCTTTCTTT
>-|TRBJ2-5|TRBV5-4|13|-
CASRGRSQETQYF
TGTGCCAGCAGGGGGCGGTCCCAAGAGACCCAGTACTTC
>TRBD2|TRBJ2-1|TRBV7-9|17|-
CASSLGGLAGGRNEQFF
TGTGCCAGCAGCTTAGGCGGACTAGCGGGGGGTCGGAATGAGCAGTTCTTC
>TRBD2|TRBJ2-5|TRBV10-2|16|-
CASSERGKAGVETQYF
TGCGCCAGCAGTGAACGGGGGAAAGCGGGAGTGGAGACCCAGTACTTC
>TRBD2|TRBJ2-7|TRBV5-1|18|-
CASSPGLAGGLFNYEQYF
TGCGCCAGCAGCCCGGGACTAGCGGGAGGGCTCTTCAACTACGAGCAGTACTTC
>-|TRBJ2-5|TRBV20-1|11|-
CSASIRETQYF
TGCAGTGCTAGCATTCGGGAGACCCAGTACTTC
>TRBD1|TRBJ2-1|TRBV10-3|14|-
CASEGTGDYNEQFF
TGTGCCTCAGAGGGGACAGGGGACTACAATGAGCAGTTCTTC
>TRBD1|TRBJ2-7|TRBV5-1|15|-
CASSETGTGYYEQYF
TGCGCCAGCAGCGAAACCGGGACAGGGTACTACGAGCAGTACTTC
>TRBD1|TRBJ2-7|TRBV27|14|-
CASSGRGRSYEQYF
TGTGCCAGCAGCGGCAGGGGGCGGTCCTACGAGCAGTACTTC